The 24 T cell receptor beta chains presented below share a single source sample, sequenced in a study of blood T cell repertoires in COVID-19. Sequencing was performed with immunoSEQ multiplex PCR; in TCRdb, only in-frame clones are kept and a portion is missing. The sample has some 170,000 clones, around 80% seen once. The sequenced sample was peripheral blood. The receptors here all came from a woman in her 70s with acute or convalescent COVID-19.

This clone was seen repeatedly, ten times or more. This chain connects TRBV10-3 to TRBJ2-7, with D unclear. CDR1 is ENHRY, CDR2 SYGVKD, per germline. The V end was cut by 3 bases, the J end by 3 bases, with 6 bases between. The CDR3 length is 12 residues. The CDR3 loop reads CAISDTYYEQYF. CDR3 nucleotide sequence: TGTGCCATCAGTGACACATACTACGAGCAGTACTTC.

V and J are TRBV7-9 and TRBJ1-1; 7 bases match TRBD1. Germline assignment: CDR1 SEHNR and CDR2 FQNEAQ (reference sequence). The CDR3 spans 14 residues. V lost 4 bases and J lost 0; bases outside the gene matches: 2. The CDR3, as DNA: TGTGCCAGCAGCTGGGACAGCTTGAACACTGAAGCTTTCTTT. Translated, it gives CASSWDSLNTEAFF.

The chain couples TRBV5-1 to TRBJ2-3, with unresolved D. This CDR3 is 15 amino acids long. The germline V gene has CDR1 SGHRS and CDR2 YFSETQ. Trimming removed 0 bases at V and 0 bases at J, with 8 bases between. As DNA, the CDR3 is TGCGCCAGCAGCTTGGAGGCGAGGAGCACAGATACGCAGTATTTT. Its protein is CASSLEARSTDTQYF.

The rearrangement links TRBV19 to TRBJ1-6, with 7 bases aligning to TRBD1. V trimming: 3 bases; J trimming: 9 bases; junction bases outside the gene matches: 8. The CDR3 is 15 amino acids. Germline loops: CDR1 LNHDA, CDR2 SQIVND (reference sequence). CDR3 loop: CASSIGGQDGSPLHF. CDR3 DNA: TGTGCCAGTAGTATTGGTGGACAGGACGGTTCACCCCTCCACTTT.

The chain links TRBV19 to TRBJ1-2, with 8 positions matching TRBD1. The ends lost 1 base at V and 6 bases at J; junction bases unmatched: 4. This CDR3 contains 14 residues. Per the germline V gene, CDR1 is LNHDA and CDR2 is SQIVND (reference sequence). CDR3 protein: CASSIGPGGDGYTF. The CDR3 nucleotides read TGTGCCAGTAGTATAGGGCCAGGGGGCGATGGCTACACCTTC.

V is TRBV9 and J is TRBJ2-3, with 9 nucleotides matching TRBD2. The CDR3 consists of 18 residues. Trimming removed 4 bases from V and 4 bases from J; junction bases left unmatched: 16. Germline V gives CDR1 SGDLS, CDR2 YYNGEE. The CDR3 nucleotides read TGTGCCAGCAGCCCAGGGGCTCTCGGCGGGGGGGTATCAGATACGCAGTATTTT. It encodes CASSPGALGGGVSDTQYF.

This chain's CDR3 is CAWSGKGRLEKLFF. CDR3 sequence (DNA): TGTGCCTGGAGTGGCAAGGGGCGGTTGGAAAAACTGTTTTTT. The V gene is TRBV30, the J gene TRBJ1-4; D may be TRBD1 (5 bases). The CDR3 length is 14 residues. Germline CDR1 GTSNPN, CDR2 SVGIG (reference sequence). V dropped 1 base and J dropped 8 bases, with 14 bases sitting between them. The full variable domain, completed using reference TRBV30 and TRBJ1-4, is SQTIHQWPATLVQPVGSPLSLECTVEGTSNPNLYWYRQAAGRGLQLLFYSVGIGQISSEVPQNLSASRPQDRQFILSSKKLLLSDSGFYLCAWSGKGRLEKLFFGSGTQLSVL.

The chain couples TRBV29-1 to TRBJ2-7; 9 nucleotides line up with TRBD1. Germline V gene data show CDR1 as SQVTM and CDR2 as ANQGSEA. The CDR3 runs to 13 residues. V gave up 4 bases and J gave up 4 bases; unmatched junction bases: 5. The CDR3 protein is CSVGDRVTYEQYF. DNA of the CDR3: TGCAGCGTTGGGGACAGGGTAACGTACGAGCAGTACTTC.

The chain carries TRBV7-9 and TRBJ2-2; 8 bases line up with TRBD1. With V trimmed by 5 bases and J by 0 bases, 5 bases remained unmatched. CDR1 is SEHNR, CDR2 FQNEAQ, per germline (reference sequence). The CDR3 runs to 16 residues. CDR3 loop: CASSPRTGSNTGELFF. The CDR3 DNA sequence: TGTGCCAGCAGCCCCAGGACAGGGTCGAACACCGGGGAGCTGTTTTTT.

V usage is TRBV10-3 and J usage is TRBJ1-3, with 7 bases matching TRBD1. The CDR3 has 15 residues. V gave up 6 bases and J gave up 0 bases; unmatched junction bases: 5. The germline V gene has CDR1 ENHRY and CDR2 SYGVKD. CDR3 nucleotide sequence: TGTGCCATCAGACCTGGGACAGACTCTGGAAACACCATATATTTT. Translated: CAIRPGTDSGNTIYF.

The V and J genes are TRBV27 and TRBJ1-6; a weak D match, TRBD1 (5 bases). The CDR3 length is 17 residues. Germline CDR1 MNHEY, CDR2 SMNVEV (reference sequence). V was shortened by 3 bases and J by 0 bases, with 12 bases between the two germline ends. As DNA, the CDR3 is TGTGCCAGCAGTTTGACACCGGGACTCTCCTATAATTCACCCCTCCACTTT. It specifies CASSLTPGLSYNSPLHF.

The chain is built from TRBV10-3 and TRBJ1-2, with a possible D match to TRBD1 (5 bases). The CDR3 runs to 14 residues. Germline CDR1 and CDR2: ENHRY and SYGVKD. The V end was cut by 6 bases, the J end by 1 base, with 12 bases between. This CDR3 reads CAIRDILLNYGYTF. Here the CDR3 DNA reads TGTGCCATCAGGGACATACTCCTTAACTATGGCTACACCTTC.

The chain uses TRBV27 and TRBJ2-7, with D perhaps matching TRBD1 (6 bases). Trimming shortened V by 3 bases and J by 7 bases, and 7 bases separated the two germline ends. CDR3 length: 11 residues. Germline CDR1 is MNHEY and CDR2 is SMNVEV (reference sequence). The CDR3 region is CASSFQGEQYF. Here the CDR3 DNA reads TGTGCCAGCAGTTTCCAGGGGGAGCAGTACTTC.

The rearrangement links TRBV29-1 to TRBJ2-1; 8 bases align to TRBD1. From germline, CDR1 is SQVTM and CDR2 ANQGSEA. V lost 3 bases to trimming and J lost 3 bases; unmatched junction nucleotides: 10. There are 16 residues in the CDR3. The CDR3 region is CSVEVPGQDRYNEQFF. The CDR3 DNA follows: TGCAGCGTTGAGGTCCCGGGACAGGACCGCTACAATGAGCAGTTCTTC.

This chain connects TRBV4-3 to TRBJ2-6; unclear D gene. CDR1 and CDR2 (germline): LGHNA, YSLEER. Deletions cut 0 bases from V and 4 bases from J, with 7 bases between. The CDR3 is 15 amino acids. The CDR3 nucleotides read TGCGCCAGCAGCCAAGAGCTACAGGGGGCCAACGTCCTGACTTTC. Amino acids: CASSQELQGANVLTF.

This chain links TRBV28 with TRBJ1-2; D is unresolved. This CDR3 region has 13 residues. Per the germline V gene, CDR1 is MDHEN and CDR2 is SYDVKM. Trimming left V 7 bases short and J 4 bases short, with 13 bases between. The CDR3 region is CASKIAGFYGYTF. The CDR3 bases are TGTGCCAGCAAAATAGCGGGTTTCTATGGCTACACCTTC.

DNA of the CDR3: TGCGCCAGCAGCTTTTCGAGGGAATCCGAGCAGTACTTC. This gives the protein CASSFSRESEQYF. The V call is TRBV5-1, the J call TRBJ2-7; D perhaps matches TRBD2 (5 bases). From germline, CDR1 is SGHRS and CDR2 YFSETQ. CDR3 size: 13 residues. Trimming shortened V by 2 bases and J by 6 bases, and 12 bases separated the two germline ends. The full variable domain, completed using reference TRBV5-1 and TRBJ2-7, is KAGVTQTPRYLIKTRGQQVTLSCSPISGHRSVSWYQQTPGQGLQFLFEYFSETQRNKGNFPGRFSGRQFSNSRSEMNVSTLELGDSALYLCASSFSRESEQYFGPGTRLTVT.

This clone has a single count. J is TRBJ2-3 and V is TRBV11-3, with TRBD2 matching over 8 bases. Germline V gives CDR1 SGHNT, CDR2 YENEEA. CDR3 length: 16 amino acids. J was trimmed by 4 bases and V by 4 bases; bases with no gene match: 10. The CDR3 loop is CASSSGAGGGPDTQYF. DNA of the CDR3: TGTGCCAGCAGCTCGGGGGCGGGAGGAGGTCCAGATACGCAGTATTTT.

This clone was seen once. The CDR3 reads CSVRQGQGSETQYF. The CDR3 DNA reads as TGCAGCGTCCGACAGGGACAGGGTTCGGAGACCCAGTACTTC. The chain joins TRBV29-1 to TRBJ2-5; 9 bases fit TRBD1. This CDR3 region has 14 residues. With 6 bases clipped from V and 5 bases from J, the junction kept 10 bases outside the gene matches. Germline lookup yields CDR1 SQVTM and CDR2 ANQGSEA.

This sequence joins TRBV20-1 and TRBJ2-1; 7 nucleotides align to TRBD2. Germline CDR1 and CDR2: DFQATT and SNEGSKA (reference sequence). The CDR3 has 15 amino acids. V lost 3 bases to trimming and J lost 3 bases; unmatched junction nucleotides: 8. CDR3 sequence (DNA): TGCAGTGCTAGTGCTTCTAGCGGAGACTACAATGAGCAGTTCTTC. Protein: CSASASSGDYNEQFF.

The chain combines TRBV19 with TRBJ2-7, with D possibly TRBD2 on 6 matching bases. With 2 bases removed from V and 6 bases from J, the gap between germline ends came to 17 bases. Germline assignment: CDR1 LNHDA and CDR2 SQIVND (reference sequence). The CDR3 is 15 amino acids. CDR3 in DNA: TGTGCCAGTAGTATATTTGGGGGGATCGCGAGCGAGCAGTACTTC. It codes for CASSIFGGIASEQYF.

The CDR3, as DNA: TGCGCCAGCAGCCCGGCCGGACAGGCATCCTTGCTCGGCTATGGCTACACCTTC. Protein sequence: CASSPAGQASLLGYGYTF. The chain links TRBV4-3 to TRBJ1-2; TRBD1 aligns across 7 bases. The germline V gene has CDR1 LGHNA and CDR2 YSLEER. The CDR3 consists of 18 residues. J was trimmed by 4 bases and V by 4 bases; bases with no gene match: 18.

CDR3 sequence: CSVVAAGVGQPQHF. The DNA of the CDR3 is TGCAGCGTTGTTGCAGCAGGGGTGGGACAGCCCCAGCATTTT. V gene TRBV29-1 combines with J gene TRBJ1-5; D possibly corresponds to TRBD1 (6 bases). V was pared by 4 bases and J by 7 bases, with 17 bases between. From germline, CDR1 is SQVTM and CDR2 ANQGSEA. The CDR3 sequence is 14 residues long.

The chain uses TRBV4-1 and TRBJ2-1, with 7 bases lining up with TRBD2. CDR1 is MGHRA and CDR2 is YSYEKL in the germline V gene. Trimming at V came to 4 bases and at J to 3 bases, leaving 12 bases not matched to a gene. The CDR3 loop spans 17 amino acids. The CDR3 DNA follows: TGCGCCAGCAGCCGTTTAAAAGGGAGGGATCTCTACAATGAGCAGTTCTTC. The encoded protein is CASSRLKGRDLYNEQFF.